This T cell receptor beta chain was retrieved from a study of identical twins. General study findings and limits: A lower insertion count was a feature of abundant cord blood beta clonotypes, with no such feature in memory repertoires. Among out-of-frame alpha sequences shared by twins, low generation probability occurred in excess.

The CDR3 runs to 16 residues. Germline V CDR1 and CDR2: SQVTM, ANQGSEA. V lost 7 bases, J lost 0 bases, and 21 bases lay in between. This clonotype was seen a handful of times. Its specificity is not known. TCRdb re-derived calls from the 5' RACE reads in MiXCR, one entry per CDR3 protein. The data hold approximately 230,000 distinct CDR3 sequences, with under 8.5% observed a single time. These same data were also listed under a study on T cells expressing NK-cell markers. That work contributes: These clonotypes also led the CD3+CD56-NKG2C+ fraction in a handful of donors.

This receptor was taken from a woman aged 18 to 35 in good health. The source material was CD8+ T cells sorted from blood. This sequence joins TRBV29-1 and TRBJ1-2; D unresolved. The CDR3 sequence: CSASTVTELANYGYTF. The CDR3 DNA is TGCAGCGCATCCACAGTTACTGAGTTAGCTAACTATGGCTACACCTTC. Supplemented by reference TRBV29-1 and TRBJ1-2, the full variable domain reads SAVISQKPSRDICQRGTSLTIQCQVDSQVTMMFWYRQQPGQSLTLIATANQGSEATYESGFVIDKFPISRPNLTFSTLTVSNMSPEDSSIYLCSASTVTELANYGYTFGSGTRLTVV.